What follows is one T cell receptor (beta chain) and its context. Germline CDR1 reads SQVTM; CDR2 reads ANQGSEA. Trimming stripped 8 bases from V and 2 bases from J, with 12 bases between. This CDR3 region has 12 residues. The data stem from a study of blood T cell repertoires in COVID-19. Looking at the study overall: Sites across the United States, Italy and Spain contributed samples from acute and convalescent COVID-19.

Seattle's enrolled individuals joined amid active infection and were then monitored longitudinally. As processed by the authors: How many nucleated cells were present was estimated from reference gene primer amplification. Generated by immunoSEQ multiplex PCR, the TCRdb table keeps only in-frame clones and is missing some. That table gives V, J and clone size, and the DNA gave D and trimming. The table shows some 240,000 clones, with around 90% occurring only once. The rearrangement joins TRBV29-1 to TRBJ2-5, with D uncertain. The sequence came from a woman aged 70-85 years with COVID-19, enrolled during active disease. The sequenced material came from peripheral blood. The CDR3 loop reads CSSDTKQETQYF. The CDR3 region has the DNA TGCAGCTCCGACACCAAACAAGAGACCCAGTACTTC.